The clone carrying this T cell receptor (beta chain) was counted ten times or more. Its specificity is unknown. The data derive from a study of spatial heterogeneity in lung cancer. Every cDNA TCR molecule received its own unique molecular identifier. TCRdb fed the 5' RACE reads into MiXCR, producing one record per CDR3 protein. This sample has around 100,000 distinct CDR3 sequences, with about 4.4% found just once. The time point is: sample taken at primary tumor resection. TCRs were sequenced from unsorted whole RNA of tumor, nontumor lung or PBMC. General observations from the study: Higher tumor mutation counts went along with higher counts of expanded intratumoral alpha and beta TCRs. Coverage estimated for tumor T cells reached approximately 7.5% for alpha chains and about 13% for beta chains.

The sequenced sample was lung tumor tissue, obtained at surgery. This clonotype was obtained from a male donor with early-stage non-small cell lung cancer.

CDR3 sequence reads: CAISESGASTDTQYF. Here the CDR3 DNA reads TGTGCCATCAGTGAGAGCGGGGCTAGCACAGATACGCAGTATTTT. This sequence joins TRBV10-3 and TRBJ2-3, with 7 bases matching TRBD2. Per the germline V gene, CDR1 is ENHRY and CDR2 is SYGVKD. CDR3 length: 15 residues. The junction had 2 bases not matched to a gene; V was cut back by 2 bases and J by 0 bases.